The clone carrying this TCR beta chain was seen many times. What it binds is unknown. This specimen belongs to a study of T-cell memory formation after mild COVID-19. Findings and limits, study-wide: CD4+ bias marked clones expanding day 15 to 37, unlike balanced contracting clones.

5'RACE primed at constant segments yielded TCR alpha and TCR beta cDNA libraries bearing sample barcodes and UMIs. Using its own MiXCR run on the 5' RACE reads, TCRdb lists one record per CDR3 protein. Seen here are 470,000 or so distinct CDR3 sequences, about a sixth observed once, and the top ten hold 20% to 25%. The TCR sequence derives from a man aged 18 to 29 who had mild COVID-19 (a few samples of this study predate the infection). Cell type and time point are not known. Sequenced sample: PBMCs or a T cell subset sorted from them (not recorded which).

This CDR3 reads CATRAGTSGQETQYF. DNA for the CDR3: TGTGCCACCAGAGCCGGGACTAGCGGACAAGAGACCCAGTACTTC. The chain uses TRBV10-3 and TRBJ2-5, with TRBD2 identical over 11 bases. The CDR3 sequence is 15 residues long. V shed 10 bases, J shed 2 bases, and the junction held 9 bases outside the gene matches. CDR1 and CDR2 (germline): ENHRY, SYGVKD.